These T cell receptor beta chains were read from a single sample in a study of tumor and adjacent non-tumor tissue in lung cancer. TCRdb reprocessed the multiplex PCR reads with MiXCR, giving one entry per CDR3 protein. This table holds some 99,000 distinct CDR3 sequences, about 64% found once. The specimen sequenced was distant non-tumor lung tissue. These receptors were collected from a man between 60 and 75 years old with non-small cell lung cancer. CDR3s include the opening cysteine and the closing phenylalanine or tryptophan. The D gene is left open where the match is weak. Some rows mark clone size as missing; the rest say once, few, many or name a class of expanded clone.

V	J	D	size	DNA	CDR3
TRBV11-1	TRBJ2-1	TRBD2	-	TGTAGCAGCAGCTCGGGACTAGCGGGGCATTCCTACAATGAGCAGTTCTTC	CSSSSGLAGHSYNEQFF
TRBV5-6	TRBJ2-3	-	many	TGTGCCAGCAGCTTGGGGGACCCCACAGATACGCAGTATTTT	CASSLGDPTDTQYF
TRBV20-1	TRBJ1-1	TRBD1	-	TGCAGTGCTCCAGGGGACAGGACGGACACTGAAGCTTTCTTT	CSAPGDRTDTEAFF
TRBV29-1	TRBJ1-2	-	many	TGCAGCGTTGATGGAGCCCAGACAGTAGGCTATGGCTACACCTTC	CSVDGAQTVGYGYTF
TRBV5-6	TRBJ1-5	-	-	TGTGTCAGCAGCTTTGCAGCTTCAGGGACACAGCATTTT	CVSSFAASGTQHF
TRBV11-3	TRBJ2-6	-	-	TGTGCCAGCAGCCTCAAGGGGCAGCTGATAGCTGGGGCCAACGTCCTGACTTTC	CASSLKGQLIAGANVLTF
TRBV24-1	TRBJ2-1	TRBD2	-	TGTGCCACCAGTGATCCGACTAGCGGCTACAATGAGCAGTTCTTC	CATSDPTSGYNEQFF
TRBV29-1	TRBJ1-2	-	once	TGCAGCGTTGAAACGGAACAGTCGAGATATGGCTGCACCTTC	CSVETEQSRYGCTF
TRBV4-2	TRBJ2-7	TRBD2	-	TGTGCCACCAGCCAATATCTTGGGGGCGGGGGGCTCGAGCAGTACTTC	CATSQYLGGGGLEQYF
TRBV6-1	TRBJ2-5	-	-	TGTGTCGGCAGTGAAGTCGGCAGCCCAAGGGAAGAGACCCAGTACTTC	CVGSEVGSPREETQYF
TRBV24-1	TRBJ2-7	-	-	TGTGCCACCAGCCGACGGGGCTCCTACGAACAGTACTTC	CATSRRGSYEQYF
TRBV6-1	TRBJ2-2	-	-	TGTGCCAGCAGGGACAGCCCTGAATTCACCGGGGAGCTGTTCTTT	CASRDSPEFTGELFF
TRBV28	TRBJ2-7	TRBD1	-	TGTGCCAGCAGTCCTGGACAGGGGGCCGGGCCAGCCTGCGAGCAGTACTTC	CASSPGQGAGPACEQYF
TRBV28	TRBJ2-7	-	-	TGTACCAGCGAAGGGGGGGCGCGAGAGCAGTACTTC	CTSEGGAREQYF
TRBV7-9	TRBJ2-6	-	-	TGTACCAGCAGCCCCCCAAGGGGGGTCTCTGGGGCCAACGTCCTGACTTTC	CTSSPPRGVSGANVLTF
TRBV10-3	TRBJ2-1	TRBD2	-	TGTGCCATCAGTGAAGTTACTAGTCAACCGGGACTAGCGCCCGGCTCCTACAATGAGCAGTTCTTC	CAISEVTSQPGLAPGSYNEQFF
TRBV6-2/TRBV6-3	TRBJ1-5	-	-	TGTGCCAGCAGTTGCTCGGCAGGCTATAGCAATCTGCCCCAGCATTTT	CASSCSAGYSNLPQHF
TRBV14	TRBJ1-3	-	many	TGTGCCAGCAGCCAAGTAGGCGGGGGGCCGCTGAACACCATATATTTT	CASSQVGGGPLNTIYF
TRBV28	TRBJ2-5	TRBD2	-	TGTGCCAGTTCCCCGCCGGGAGGAAAAGAGACCCAGTACTTC	CASSPPGGKETQYF
TRBV11-1	TRBJ2-7	-	-	TGTGCCAGCAGTTCCACAGAGTATTCCTACGAGCAGTACTTC	CASSSTEYSYEQYF
TRBV6-5	TRBJ1-2	-	-	TGTGCCACCTTTGCCAGGGTCTATGGCTACACCTTC	CATFARVYGYTF
TRBV5-1	TRBJ2-1	-	-	TGCGCCAGCAGGACTACAGGATTGGCGTTAAATGAGCAGTTCTTC	CASRTTGLALNEQFF
TRBV28	TRBJ1-4	TRBD1	-	TGTGCCAGCAGTAGGCAGGGGGCAACTAATGAAAAACTGTTTTTT	CASSRQGATNEKLFF
TRBV11-3	TRBJ2-1	-	-	TGTGCCAGTAGCTTAGATGGTGCTAACGGGAGACGCAATGAGCAGTTCTTC	CASSLDGANGRRNEQFF
TRBV10-3	TRBJ1-2	TRBD1	-	TGTGCCATCAGTGAGTCGACAGGAGCAGGGGGCGCTTATGGGTACACCTTC	CAISESTGAGGAYGYTF
TRBV20-1	TRBJ1-1	TRBD1	many	TGCAGTGCTCCCCAGACAGGGCACACTGAAGCTTTCTTT	CSAPQTGHTEAFF
TRBV2	TRBJ2-7	-	few	TGTGCCAGCAGTGAGGCTCCCTCAGTGCAGTACTTC	CASSEAPSVQYF
TRBV11-3	TRBJ2-7	-	-	TGTGCCAGCGGCTTCGGGGCCCTTCCCGGACAGACGTACGAGCAGTACTTC	CASGFGALPGQTYEQYF
TRBV5-1	TRBJ2-7	TRBD1	many	TGCGCCAGCAGCCCCGGGACAGGGCCGTACGAGCAGTACTTC	CASSPGTGPYEQYF